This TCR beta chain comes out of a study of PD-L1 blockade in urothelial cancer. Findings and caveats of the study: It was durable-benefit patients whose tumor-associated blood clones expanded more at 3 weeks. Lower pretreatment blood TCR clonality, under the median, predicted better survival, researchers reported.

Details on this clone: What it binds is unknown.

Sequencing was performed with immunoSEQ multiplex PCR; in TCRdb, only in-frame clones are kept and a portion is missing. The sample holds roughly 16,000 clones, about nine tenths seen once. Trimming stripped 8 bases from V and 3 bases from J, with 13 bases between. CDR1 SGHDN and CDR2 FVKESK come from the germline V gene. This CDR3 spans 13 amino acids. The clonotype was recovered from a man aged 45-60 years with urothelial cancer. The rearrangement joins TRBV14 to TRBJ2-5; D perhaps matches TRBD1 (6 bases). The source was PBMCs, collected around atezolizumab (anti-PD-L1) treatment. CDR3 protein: CASSRWDKETQYF. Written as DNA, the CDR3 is TGTGCCAGCTCTCGTTGGGACAAAGAGACCCAGTACTTC.